The present T cell receptor beta chain was sequenced within a study of cytomegalovirus exposure and HLA in healthy donors. About this clone: Antigen unknown.

General observations from the study: A later look showed TCR association rates differing by HLA locus, highest for DRB1 and lowest for HLA-C.

PCR used 60 Vbeta primers and 13 Jbeta primers. Original analysis: Unique TCR beta chains numbered around 80 million in a later analysis, with about 11 million shared. Clones were sequenced by immunoSEQ multiplex PCR, and TCRdb holds only the in-frame ones, with some missing. V, J and clone size reflect that table, while D and trimming were determined from the DNA. The table has under 200,000 clones, more than 65% seen once. The receptor comes from a woman in her twenties or thirties in good health and CMV-seronegative. Source material: PBMCs.

Written as DNA, the CDR3 is TGTGCCAGCAGTGAAAGGGGGCGCACTGAAGCTTTCTTT. It yields the protein CASSERGRTEAFF. This sequence joins TRBV2 and TRBJ1-1; 7 positions agree with TRBD1. Germline V lookup: CDR1 SNHLY, CDR2 FYNNEI. J lost 4 bases, V lost 2 bases, and 1 base had no gene match. This CDR3 has 13 residues.